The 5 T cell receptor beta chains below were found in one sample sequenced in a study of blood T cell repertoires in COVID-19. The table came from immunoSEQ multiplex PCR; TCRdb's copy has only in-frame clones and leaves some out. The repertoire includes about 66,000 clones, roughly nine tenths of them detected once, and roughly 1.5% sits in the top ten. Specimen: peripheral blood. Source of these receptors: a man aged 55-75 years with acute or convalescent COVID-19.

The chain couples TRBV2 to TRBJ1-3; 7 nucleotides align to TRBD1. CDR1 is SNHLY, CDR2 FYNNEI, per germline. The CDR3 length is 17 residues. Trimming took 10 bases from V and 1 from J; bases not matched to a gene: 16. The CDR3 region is CATRYRQGEISGNTIYF. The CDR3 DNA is TGTGCCACACGATATCGACAGGGCGAGATTTCTGGAAACACCATATATTTT.

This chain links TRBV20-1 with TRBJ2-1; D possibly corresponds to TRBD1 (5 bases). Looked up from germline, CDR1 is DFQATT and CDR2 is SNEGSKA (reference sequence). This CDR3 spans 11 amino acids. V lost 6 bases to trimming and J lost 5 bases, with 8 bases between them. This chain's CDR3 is CSAGANNEQFF. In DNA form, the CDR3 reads TGCAGTGCAGGGGCCAACAATGAGCAGTTCTTC.

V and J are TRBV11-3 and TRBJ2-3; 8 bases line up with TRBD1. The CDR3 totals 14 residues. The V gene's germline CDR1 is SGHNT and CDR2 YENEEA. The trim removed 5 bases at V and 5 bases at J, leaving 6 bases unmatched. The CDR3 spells CASSTGGTGDTQYF. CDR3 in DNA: TGTGCCAGCAGCACAGGGGGTACGGGAGATACGCAGTATTTT.

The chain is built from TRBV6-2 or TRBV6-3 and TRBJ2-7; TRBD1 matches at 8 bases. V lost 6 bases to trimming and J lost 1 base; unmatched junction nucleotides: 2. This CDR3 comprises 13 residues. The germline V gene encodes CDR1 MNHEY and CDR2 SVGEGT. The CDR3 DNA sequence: TGTGCCAGCAGCGACAGGGGTTCCTACGAGCAGTACTTC. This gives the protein CASSDRGSYEQYF.

DNA of the CDR3: TGTGCCAGCAGCTTAGCGCTGGAACAGGGAGATTTTGGAAACACCATATATTTT. Amino acid sequence: CASSLALEQGDFGNTIYF. The chain joins TRBV7-9 to TRBJ1-3, with D perhaps matching TRBD1 (6 bases). V lost 0 bases, J lost 3 bases, and 18 bases lay in between. Germline values: CDR1 SEHNR, CDR2 FQNEAQ (reference sequence). The CDR3 has 18 residues.